This T cell receptor beta chain was found in a study of cytomegalovirus exposure and HLA in healthy donors (dated by TCRdb to 2015 to 2018). With respect to the entire study: According to an earlier analysis of a few hundred of the donors, about 190 million T cells yielded 120 million or so unique TCR beta sequences and 276 Gb of sequence data. About 310 gigabases of sequencing data and approximately 85 million unique TCR sequences were included in an early release covering around 650 HLA-typed donors. Of the 300 to 500 genotyped donors, 80% to 90% were placed in the genetic ancestry cluster associated with self-reported Caucasian donors. The aim of the study was to test whether cataloging public T cell receptors could identify signatures of past pathogen exposure. Using immunosequencing, the study profiled T cell repertoires from 640 or so subjects and related those repertoires to cytomegalovirus serostatus. In addition to the first cohort of 666 subjects, a separate validation cohort of 130 or so different subjects was used. To predict cytomegalovirus infection status, the study combined high-throughput TCR immunosequencing, statistical association of individual TCRs with disease status, and machine learning. A later analysis re-analyzed previously published TCR beta repertoires from 500 to 700 donors and added high-resolution HLA genotyping to study TCR occurrence patterns. Rather than using new phenotypic data, the later analysis identified candidate immune exposures from TCR beta sequences and from how often those sequences occurred across donors. To decide whether each TCR beta V gene segment behaved as functional or pseudogenic, an earlier analysis of some 600 of the donors relied on high-throughput TCR beta sequencing. Donor age, sex, ethnicity and CMV serostatus were compiled alongside the repertoire data. In a later genetic analysis, genome-wide SNP genotypes for about 55% of the roughly 700 donors were used, and that subset was treated as a discovery cohort. All discovery cohort repertoires had been generated on a single sequencing platform. HLA typing covered class I and class II loci at four-digit resolution. The number of typed donors differed by locus: about 620-630 for A, B, C, DRB1 and DQB1; 500 to 550 for DQA1; about 600 for DPA1; and around 470 for DPB1. Because of strong linkage in the cohort, four or five DR-DQ haplotypes were treated as single units for association and clustering. Among roughly 400 genotyped donors of the cohort, an average of around 240,000 unique TCR beta nucleotide sequences were sequenced per donor, roughly a sixth of them non-productive.

In total, about 650 healthy bone marrow donors made up the cohort. At the time of sampling, every cohort member was nominally healthy, though immune exposures that went unrecorded were likely present. The donor was CMV seronegative and was included in the group of a few hundred seronegative cohort members. A peripheral blood sample was provided by each donor, and peripheral blood mononuclear cells were used for TCR beta sequencing. The Qiagen DNeasy Blood Extraction Kit was used to extract genomic DNA from the blood cell samples. From the cysteine through the phenylalanine, the CDR3 covers 15 amino acids. Just the 45-base CDR3 DNA is kept, in frame starting at base 1. Library preparation employed the immunoSEQ multiplex PCR assay. For the multiplex PCR, a mixture combining 60 forward primers for TCR Vbeta segments and 13 reverse primers for TCR Jbeta segments was used. The CDR3 region of rearranged TCR beta genes was amplified from genomic DNA by a multiplex PCR assay. The amplified TCR beta libraries were sequenced on the Illumina HiSeq System as 87-base-pair reads. In the source study's methods: Across the 700 or so repertoires, a later analysis counted approximately 75 million unique TCR beta chains, some 11 million of which were shared by at least two donors. Raw reads were error-corrected and collapsed into unique sequences by a nearest-neighbor algorithm in which closely related sequences were merged to remove PCR and sequencing errors. V, D and J gene segments were assigned by aligning CDR3 sequences to IMGT reference sequences. For a sequence to be retained, a match of at least six nucleotides was required to both a V gene segment and a J gene segment. Rearrangements were called productive when the CDR3 lacked stop codons and stayed in frame with V and J; all others were non-productive. CDR3 was defined according to IMGT convention as the region running from the second conserved V-encoded cysteine to the conserved J-encoded phenylalanine. Sequences without an unambiguous match to a single V gene segment were excluded from the earlier analysis of approximately 600 of the donors. In an earlier analysis of some 590 of the donors, V segments were called functional above 56.7% productive rearrangements and were called segregating when the between-donor standard deviation exceeded 5%. A statistical classification framework was built for diagnosing cytomegalovirus status from the catalog of TCR beta chain sequences. V and J gene assignment, in a later analysis, came from comparing TCR nucleotide sequences with IMGT/GENE-DB human TR gene sequences. Using the TCRdist pipeline, a later analysis assigned CDR3 sequences along with most-parsimonious VDJ recombination scenarios. In a later analysis, each TCR beta chain was defined by its CDR3 amino acid sequence together with its V-gene family, and reads lacking a unique V-gene family were excluded. As a way to deal with suspected cross-contamination and a sequencing artifact, a later analysis dropped hundreds of nucleotide sequences that were highly shared and had low generation probability. A later analysis calculated a clonal expansion index for each public chain from normalized within-repertoire ranks of inferred template counts. Generation probabilities in a later analysis came from a VDJ recombination model fitted to out-of-frame rearrangements, and those results were checked against IGoR. A later analysis scored TCR-TCR, TCR-HLA and TCR-CMV co-occurrence with hypergeometric tests, applying a repertoire-size bias correction to TCR pairs. A later analysis estimated false discovery rates by permuting HLA or CMV assignments 20 times. In a later analysis, co-occurring TCRs were grouped using DBSCAN, and TCRdist sequence similarity was added for clustering within HLA-allele-positive subsets. Repertoires with fewer than 30,000 or more than 120,000 public chains, plus five repertoires with anomalous nucleotide sharing, were excluded from co-occurrence clustering. Held by TCRdb, this immuneACCESS table contains in-frame sequences only and omits some clones. Under half of the omission traces to an unresolved V gene where checked; the cause of the rest is unknown. V and J calls and clone size follow that table, whereas D and trimming were derived from the DNA. In all, the sample holds 150,000 to 200,000 clones, and under 85% of those were seen once. Under 5% of the sample comes from the top ten.

As for this clone: Its target antigen remains unknown. No quality values exist for individual bases; no much larger clone is one base distant.

Study-level results and caveats: A further reported finding was that TCR beta sequences accurately predicted the HLA-A and HLA-B alleles for most subjects in the first cohort. V-gene and J-gene trimming of TCR beta chains was associated with a missense DCLRE1C variant in a later genetic analysis, and the association was replicated in an independent cohort. Correlated functional status among segregating V segments might reflect linkage disequilibrium, but an unknown experimental factor could not be ruled out. A cluster of highly shared sequence variants was judged likely to be a technical artifact of the sequencing pipeline. In the study, 150 to 200 TCR beta chains were listed as associated with cytomegalovirus. CMV serostatus was the only immune exposure information available for the cohort. In both the original and validation cohorts, the classifier was reported to diagnose cytomegalovirus status with high specificity and sensitivity. Presence/absence analyses assumed roughly uniform sequencing depth across donors, an assumption that may not hold. Compared with equally common non-associated chains, HLA-associated TCR beta chains in a later analysis were more clonally expanded and had lower generation probabilities. Most TCR sequences were observed very rarely across donors, whereas some public TCRs were present in many individuals. Several of the top co-occurrence clusters appeared to be linked to parvovirus B19, influenza, CMV and Epstein-Barr virus, according to a later analysis. Because HLA typing was missing for some donors at each locus, association tests included only the typed subset. According to a later genetic analysis, donors in an Asian-associated ancestry cluster had fewer N-insertions in productive TCRs than the roughly 670-donor mean. Because counts were too low, roughly 17 rarely observed V segments, including chromosome 9 orphons, were left out of the earlier analysis of 500 to 750 of the donors. In an earlier analysis of fewer than 700 of the donors, most TCR beta V segments appeared in productive rearrangements about 87% or about 30% of the time, broadly matching IMGT annotations. In a later analysis, most CMV-associated TCR beta chains were found to appear HLA-restricted, with HLA associations seemingly driven largely by CMV exposure. When HLA alleles, especially DR and DQ, strongly co-occurred, attributing TCR associations to individual alleles was difficult. Some IMGT-functional V segments, including TRBV6-2 and TRBV6-3, could not be told apart with the 87-base-pair reads, so those segments were excluded. Three of the identified cytomegalovirus-associated TCR beta chains were confirmed in vitro to be specific for cytomegalovirus antigens. A later analysis found that TCR association rates varied across HLA loci, with DRB1 alleles showing the most associated TCRs and HLA-C alleles the fewest. In this cohort, only TCR beta chains were sequenced, and detectable features were limited by the absence of alpha or paired-chain data. A later analysis associated roughly 17,000 TCR beta sequences with specific HLA alleles at a false discovery rate of 0.05. The authors suggested that the approach could potentially be extended to other disease states and immunological phenotypes.

The sample consisted of PBMCs. Recombination linked TRBV21-1 to TRBJ2-7; the table's D gene call, TRBD2, was not cross checked with the DNA. TRBV21-1 is deemed a pseudogene. This receptor was obtained from a man aged 18-30 years in good health and CMV-seronegative. The CDR3: CASSKRTASSYEQYF. The nucleotide sequence reads TGTGCCAGCAGCAAACGAACCGCTAGCTCCTACGAGCAGTACTTC.